These 28 T cell receptor beta chains came from one sample sequenced in a study of blood T cell repertoires in COVID-19. Repertoires were generated with immunoSEQ multiplex PCR, while TCRdb's copy carries only in-frame clones and drops some. The data hold about 45,000 clones, with approximately 87% observed a single time. Sequencing was performed on peripheral blood. The receptors stem from a human donor in a cohort sampled during active COVID-19.

This clone came up once. The rearrangement joins TRBV19 to TRBJ1-4; D gene unclear. V was pared by 5 bases and J by 8 bases, with 12 bases between. Germline CDR1 reads LNHDA; CDR2 reads SQIVND (reference sequence). The CDR3 length is 13 residues. CDR3 sequence (DNA): TGTGCCAGTAGTTCCGACCTCGGGGAAAAACTGTTTTTT. Amino acid sequence: CASSSDLGEKLFF.

This chain uses TRBV9 with TRBJ1-1, with no clear D. The V end was cut by 2 bases, the J end by 2 bases, with 7 bases between. Germline CDR1 reads SGDLS; CDR2 reads YYNGEE. CDR3 length equals 13 residues. CDR3 nucleotides: TGTGCCAGCAGCGTGGGAGCTAACACTGAAGCTTTCTTT. This translates into CASSVGANTEAFF.

This chain uses TRBV19 with TRBJ2-2; TRBD1 aligns across 10 bases. Germline V gives CDR1 LNHDA, CDR2 SQIVND (reference sequence). Germline trimming cut 5 bases from V and 3 bases from J; bases unmatched to any gene: 6. The CDR3 sequence is 16 residues long. The CDR3 bases are TGTGCCAGTAGTTCAGGGACAGGGGAGGACACCGGGGAGCTGTTTTTT. Amino acids: CASSSGTGEDTGELFF.

The gene calls are TRBV7-9 and TRBJ2-7; D is possibly TRBD1 (5 bases). V was pared by 2 bases and J by 6 bases, with 8 bases between. Germline CDR1 is SEHNR and CDR2 is FQNEAQ (reference sequence). The CDR3 is 12 residues long. The CDR3 region is CASSLSGAEQYF. The CDR3 coding sequence is TGTGCCAGCAGCTTAAGTGGGGCCGAGCAGTACTTC.

The chain carries TRBV19 and TRBJ2-1, with 9 bases identical to TRBD1. Looked up from germline, CDR1 is LNHDA and CDR2 is SQIVND (reference sequence). Trimming cost V 3 bases and J 10 bases; bases outside gene matches: 7. CDR3 length: 14 amino acids. CDR3 sequence reads: CASSMGTGPGEQFF. The DNA of the CDR3 is TGTGCCAGTAGTATGGGGACAGGGCCAGGCGAGCAGTTCTTC.

V usage is TRBV11-2 and J usage is TRBJ1-6; D remains unclear. The CDR3 covers 11 residues. CDR1 is SGHAT and CDR2 is FQNNGV in the germline V gene. V was cut by 3 bases and J by 9 bases, with 3 bases left in between. CDR3 loop: CASSFGSPLHF. The DNA for the CDR3 is TGTGCCAGCAGCTTCGGTTCACCCCTCCACTTT.

The rearrangement uses TRBV25-1 and TRBJ1-2, with D maybe TRBD1 (5 bases). Trimming took off 4 bases at V and 4 bases at J, with 13 bases between the two ends. In germline, CDR1 is MGHDK, CDR2 SYGVNS. The length of the CDR3 is 14 residues. The CDR3 nucleotides are TGTGCCAGCAGTGCCGCAGGGACTTTCTATGGCTACACCTTC. It translates to CASSAAGTFYGYTF.

Here the CDR3 reads CASGLGQDAADTQYF. The CDR3 DNA is TGTGCTAGTGGTTTGGGACAGGACGCGGCAGATACGCAGTATTTT. The rearrangement uses TRBV12-5 and TRBJ2-3; possible D gene TRBD1, 6 bases. The CDR3 is 15 residues long. Deletions cut 1 base from V and 4 bases from J, with 12 bases between. Germline values: CDR1 LGHNT, CDR2 FRNRAP. The full variable domain, rest sourced from reference TRBV12-5 and TRBJ2-3, is DARVTQTPRHKVTEMGQEVTMRCQPILGHNTVFWYRQTMMQGLELLAYFRNRAPLDDSGMPKDRFSAEMPDATLATLKIQPSEPRDSAVYFCASGLGQDAADTQYFGPGTRLTVL.

This chain connects TRBV27 to TRBJ1-1; 8 nucleotides agree with TRBD1. Germline values: CDR1 MNHEY, CDR2 SMNVEV (reference sequence). The CDR3 contains 17 residues. V lost 2 bases to trimming and J lost 3 bases; unmatched junction nucleotides: 11. The CDR3 protein is CASSLRTGLIGDTEAFF. CDR3 in DNA: TGTGCCAGCAGTTTACGGACAGGGTTGATAGGAGACACTGAAGCTTTCTTT.

About this clone itself: The junction departs from germline at one end; a sequencing error may be responsible. The chain combines TRBV7-7 with TRBJ2-7; a weak D match, TRBD2 (5 bases). Germline assignment: CDR1 SSHAT and CDR2 FNYEAQ (reference sequence). The CDR3 is 13 amino acids. CDR3 amino acids: CASSLGRGSEQYF. The CDR3 bases are TGTGCTAGCAGCTTGGGGAGAGGGAGCGAGCAGTACTTC.

This clone was seen just once. V is TRBV9 and J is TRBJ2-2; 8 nucleotides match TRBD2. V lost 4 bases and J lost 5; bases outside the gene matches: 16. This CDR3 has 18 residues. Germline V gene sequence: CDR1 SGDLS, CDR2 YYNGEE. The CDR3 sequence is CASSFRGGPARGTGELFF. CDR3 nucleotide sequence: TGTGCCAGCAGCTTCCGGGGGGGACCCGCCCGTGGGACCGGGGAGCTGTTTTTT.

Only one count was recorded for this clone. The chain employs TRBV2 and TRBJ1-6; weak D call: TRBD1 (5 bases). Deletions cut 3 bases from V and 0 bases from J, with 15 bases between. Germline lookup yields CDR1 SNHLY and CDR2 FYNNEI. The CDR3 covers 18 residues. This CDR3 reads CASSDPLQGSSYNSPLHF. The DNA for the CDR3 is TGTGCCAGCAGTGACCCCCTGCAGGGCAGCTCCTATAATTCACCCCTCCACTTT. Supplemented by reference TRBV2 and TRBJ1-6, the full variable domain reads EPEVTQTPSHQVTQMGQEVILRCVPISNHLYFYWYRQILGQKVEFLVSFYNNEISEKSEIFDDQFSVERPDGSNFTLKIRSTKLEDSAMYFCASSDPLQGSSYNSPLHFGNGTRLTVT.

The CDR3 loop is CASSTRGEGGEKLFF. CDR3 DNA: TGTGCCAGTAGTACCAGGGGCGAAGGTGGTGAAAAACTGTTTTTT. This chain uses TRBV19 with TRBJ1-4, with D maybe TRBD1 (6 bases). Trimming cost V 4 bases and J 7 bases, with 16 bases left between them. Germline CDR1 reads LNHDA; CDR2 reads SQIVND (reference sequence). There are 15 residues in the CDR3.

The rearrangement links TRBV29-1 to TRBJ1-1; D perhaps matches TRBD1 (5 bases). CDR3 length: 13 residues. With 5 bases removed from V and 4 bases from J, the gap between germline ends came to 14 bases. The germline V gene encodes CDR1 SQVTM and CDR2 ANQGSEA. CDR3 loop: CSVRREGSTEAFF. As DNA, the CDR3 is TGCAGCGTTCGCAGGGAGGGGAGCACTGAAGCTTTCTTT. Combining the CDR3 with reference TRBV29-1 and TRBJ1-1 gives the whole variable domain SAVISQKPSRDICQRGTSLTIQCQVDSQVTMMFWYRQQPGQSLTLIATANQGSEATYESGFVIDKFPISRPNLTFSTLTVSNMSPEDSSIYLCSVRREGSTEAFFGQGTRLTVV.

V is TRBV13 and J is TRBJ2-5; 7 positions match TRBD2. Germline CDR1 and CDR2: PRHDT and FYEKMQ (reference sequence). The CDR3 is made up of 13 amino acids. The trim removed 4 bases at V and 4 bases at J, leaving 3 bases unmatched. CDR3 sequence (DNA): TGTGCCAGCAGCTCCACTAGCGCAGAGACCCAGTACTTC. Protein product: CASSSTSAETQYF.

This chain joins TRBV6-4 and TRBJ2-1, with no clear D. Germline V lookup: CDR1 MRHNA, CDR2 SNTAGT. V lost 0 bases and J 2 bases, leaving 11 bases between the germline ends. This CDR3 contains 16 residues. In DNA, the CDR3 is TGTGCCAGCAGTGACTCGGCACTACCCCCCTACAATGAGCAGTTCTTC. Its protein product is CASSDSALPPYNEQFF.

V and J are TRBV5-1 and TRBJ2-1; TRBD1 agrees at 10 bases. Trimming took 3 bases from V and 10 from J; bases not matched to a gene: 7. Germline V gene sequence: CDR1 SGHRS, CDR2 YFSETQ. The CDR3 totals 14 residues. CDR3 in DNA: TGCGCCAGCAGCTCTGGGACAGGGGAAAGGGAGCAGTTCTTC. It specifies CASSSGTGEREQFF.

This sequence joins TRBV11-2 and TRBJ1-5, with D uncertain. Per the germline V gene, CDR1 is SGHAT and CDR2 is FQNNGV. The CDR3 extends over 14 amino acids. The V and J ends lost 1 base and 6 bases respectively, with 10 bases between them. The CDR3 protein is CASSLGHRSQPQHF. The CDR3 nucleotides are TGTGCCAGCAGCTTAGGCCATCGCAGTCAGCCCCAGCATTTT.

This chain uses TRBV15 with TRBJ2-7; maybe TRBD2 (5 bases). This CDR3 contains 17 residues. V lost 0 bases to trimming and J lost 0 bases, with 15 bases between them. Germline V lookup: CDR1 LNHNV, CDR2 YYDKDF (reference sequence). DNA of the CDR3: TGTGCCACCAGCAGAGATCTAGGGCGAGGGAGCTCCTACGAGCAGTACTTC. This gives the protein CATSRDLGRGSSYEQYF.

The chain carries TRBV5-4 and TRBJ2-4, with 13 bases matching TRBD2. In germline, CDR1 is SGHNT, CDR2 YYREEE (reference sequence). This CDR3 is built from 14 residues. V gave up 3 bases and J gave up 8 bases; unmatched junction bases: 2. The CDR3 loop is CASSSTSGGDIQYF. The CDR3 DNA reads as TGTGCCAGCAGCTCCACTAGCGGGGGGGACATTCAGTACTTC.

The chain joins TRBV24-1 to TRBJ2-3, with 15 bases aligning to TRBD2. V trimming: 4 bases; J trimming: 4 bases; junction bases outside the gene matches: 2. The CDR3 spans 16 residues. Germline V gene sequence: CDR1 KGHDR, CDR2 SFDVKD. CDR3 coding DNA: TGTGCCACCAGTGAGGGACTAGCGGGGGGAGCAGATACGCAGTATTTT. It is translated as CATSEGLAGGADTQYF.

The chain recombines TRBV6-4 with TRBJ2-5; no reliable D call. CDR1 and CDR2 (germline): MRHNA, SNTAGT. V was clipped by 11 bases and J by 2 bases, with 6 bases between them. CDR3 length: 10 residues. The DNA for the CDR3 is TGTGCCGTGGCTCAAGAGACCCAGTACTTC. Encoded protein: CAVAQETQYF.

This clone showed up just a few times. The chain links TRBV5-1 to TRBJ1-1, with D possibly TRBD1 on 6 matching bases. CDR3 length: 13 amino acids. V gave up 7 bases and J gave up 0 bases, with 10 bases separating them. CDR1 and CDR2 from the germline V gene are SGHRS and YFSETQ. The CDR3 DNA reads TGCGCCAGCGCCGGACAGTTGAACACTGAAGCTTTCTTT. It codes for CASAGQLNTEAFF.

V usage is TRBV2 and J usage is TRBJ2-5, with D perhaps matching TRBD1 (5 bases). CDR3 length equals 10 residues. Germline loops: CDR1 SNHLY, CDR2 FYNNEI. V was shortened by 8 bases and J by 5 bases, with 6 bases between the two germline ends. CDR3 amino acids: CASAGETQYF. CDR3 DNA: TGTGCCAGCGCAGGGGAGACCCAGTACTTC.

The chain uses TRBV27 and TRBJ1-2; 11 bases line up with TRBD1. V lost 5 bases to trimming and J lost 3 bases; unmatched junction nucleotides: 8. This CDR3 is 16 amino acids long. Per the germline V gene, CDR1 is MNHEY and CDR2 is SMNVEV (reference sequence). For the CDR3, the DNA is TGTGCCAGCAGTCCGAGGACAGGGGGCAGGGACTATGGCTACACCTTC. Translating it yields CASSPRTGGRDYGYTF.

J is TRBJ1-3 and V is TRBV5-4; 9 bases map to TRBD1. Losses at the gene ends were 3 bases for V and 2 bases for J; bases not matched to a gene: 3. Germline V gives CDR1 SGHNT, CDR2 YYREEE (reference sequence). The CDR3 extends over 15 amino acids. The CDR3 here is CASSYGTGTGNTIYF. Written as DNA, the CDR3 is TGTGCCAGCAGCTATGGGACAGGGACTGGAAACACCATATATTTT.

The V gene is TRBV2, the J gene TRBJ1-2; a weak D match, TRBD1 (5 bases). The ends were cut back, 11 bases at V and 2 bases at J, with 12 bases in the middle. Germline CDR1 SNHLY, CDR2 FYNNEI. This CDR3 comprises 12 residues. Written as DNA, the CDR3 is TGTGCCGGGGGACTGGGAAACTATGGCTACACCTTC. Protein product: CAGGLGNYGYTF.

This chain uses TRBV4-2 with TRBJ1-1; 12 bases are shared with TRBD1. Losses at the gene ends were 4 bases for V and 7 bases for J; bases not matched to a gene: 7. CDR3 length: 15 residues. Germline V lookup: CDR1 LGHNA, CDR2 YNFKEQ. The CDR3 spells CASSRRGQGAVEAFF. CDR3 in DNA: TGTGCCAGCAGCCGCAGGGGACAGGGGGCGGTTGAAGCTTTCTTT.